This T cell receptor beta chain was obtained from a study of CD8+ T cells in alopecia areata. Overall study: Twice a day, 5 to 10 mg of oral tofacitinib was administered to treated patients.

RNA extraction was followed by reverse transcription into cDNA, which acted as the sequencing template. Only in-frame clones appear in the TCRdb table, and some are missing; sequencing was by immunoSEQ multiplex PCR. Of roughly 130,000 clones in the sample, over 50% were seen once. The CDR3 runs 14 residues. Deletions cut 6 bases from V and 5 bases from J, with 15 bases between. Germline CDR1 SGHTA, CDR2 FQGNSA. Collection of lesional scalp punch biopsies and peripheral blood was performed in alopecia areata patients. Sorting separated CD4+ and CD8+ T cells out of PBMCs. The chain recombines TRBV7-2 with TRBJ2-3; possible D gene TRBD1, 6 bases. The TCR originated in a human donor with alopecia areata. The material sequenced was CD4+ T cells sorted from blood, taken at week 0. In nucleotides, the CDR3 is TGTGCCAGCAGTGCAATAGGGGGTTTAGATACGCAGTATTTT. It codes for CASSAIGGLDTQYF.